One and the same sample provided the 28 T cell receptor beta chains below, sequenced in a study of blood T cells in healthy people across ages. A J-beta primer mix and a sample-barcoded 5' primer were used in a second PCR of about 7 to 12 cycles. TCRdb re-analysed the 5' RACE reads in MiXCR, keeping a single row per CDR3 protein. The sample has hundreds of thousands of distinct CDR3 sequences; 20% to 30% are singletons. This sample also appeared in a second study, on T cells of mothers and their children.

Sequenced material: blood. These TCRs come from a boy aged 5-17 years in good health.

The chain combines TRBV12-3 or TRBV12-4 with TRBJ2-5; tentatively, D is TRBD1 (6 bases). The CDR3 is 16 amino acids. V gave up 3 bases and J gave up 5 bases, with 19 bases separating them. The CDR3 region is CASSFGWGLRTETQYF. The DNA of the CDR3 is TGTGCCAGCAGTTTCGGGTGGGGGCTCCGGACCGAGACCCAGTACTTC.

The chain employs TRBV5-5 and TRBJ1-3; perhaps TRBD1 as D (6 bases). Germline loops: CDR1 SGHKS, CDR2 YYEKEE (reference sequence). The length of the CDR3 is 14 residues. Deletions cut 5 bases from V and 3 bases from J, with 12 bases between. The CDR3 nucleotides are TGTGCCAGCAGGAGGGGGGATGGTGGAAACACCATATATTTT. This sequence encodes CASRRGDGGNTIYF.

This clonotype was found a few times. This rearrangement joins TRBV28 to TRBJ1-6; D is ambiguous. The length of the CDR3 is 12 residues. V gave up 2 bases and J gave up 11 bases, with 7 bases separating them. Germline CDR1 reads MDHEN; CDR2 reads SYDVKM. In nucleotides, the CDR3 is TGTGCCAGCAGTTTAGTGTTGACACCCCTCCACTTT. It codes for CASSLVLTPLHF.

V usage is TRBV6-6 and J usage is TRBJ1-1, with 9 bases fitting TRBD1. CDR3 length: 16 amino acids. Germline V gives CDR1 MNHNY, CDR2 SVGAGI (reference sequence). V was clipped by 6 bases and J by 4 bases; unmatched bases: 12. CDR3 in amino acids: CASSPPGTGFATEAFF. CDR3 bases: TGTGCCAGCAGCCCCCCCGGGACAGGGTTTGCCACTGAAGCTTTCTTT.

This clonotype came up a few times. The gene calls are TRBV12-3 or TRBV12-4 and TRBJ1-4; 8 bases agree with TRBD1. This CDR3 has 14 amino acids. V lost 6 bases and J lost 6; bases outside the gene matches: 6. The CDR3, as DNA: TGTGCCAGCAGGAGACAGGGGCTGGATGAAAAACTGTTTTTT. It codes for CASRRQGLDEKLFF.

Only a few counts were recorded for this clonotype. One end of the junction does not line up with germline, which may come from a read error. The rearrangement joins TRBV5-1 to TRBJ2-5, with a weak D call TRBD1 (5 bases). Germline assignment: CDR1 SGHRS and CDR2 YFSETQ. The CDR3 sequence is 13 residues long. For the CDR3, the DNA is TGCGCCAGCAGCTCAAACCCCGGACAAGTTAAGTTCTTC. Protein: CASSSNPGQVKFF.

The genes are TRBV28 and TRBJ2-5, with 12 bases that match TRBD1. The V gene end was trimmed by 5 bases and the J gene end by 3 bases; junction bases not matched to a gene: 13. The germline V gene has CDR1 MDHEN and CDR2 SYDVKM. The CDR3 is 18 residues long. For the CDR3, the DNA is TGTGCCAGCAGTCCCCGCTCCGGGACAGGGGGCACAAAAGAGACCCAGTACTTC. Amino acids: CASSPRSGTGGTKETQYF.

This clonotype appeared many times. The gene calls are TRBV28 and TRBJ1-1; the D is unclear. The CDR3 is made up of 14 amino acids. Trimming left V 5 bases short and J 2 bases short, with 12 bases between. Germline V lookup: CDR1 MDHEN, CDR2 SYDVKM. The CDR3 loop reads CASSPYPSNTEAFF. The CDR3 DNA reads TGTGCCAGCAGTCCATACCCTTCAAACACTGAAGCTTTCTTT.

The chain has TRBV28 and TRBJ2-2; 8 bases match TRBD1. Germline V lookup: CDR1 MDHEN, CDR2 SYDVKM. V shed 5 bases, J shed 6 bases, and the junction held 8 bases outside the gene matches. This CDR3 spans 15 amino acids. CDR3 nucleotide sequence: TGTGCCAGCAGTGGGCCCGGACAGGGAGCCGGGGAGCTGTTTTTT. The encoded protein is CASSGPGQGAGELFF.

This clonotype was observed a handful of times. One junction end disagrees with the germline gene, perhaps due to a read error. The chain is built from TRBV4-3 and TRBJ2-7; the D is unclear. The germline V gene has CDR1 LGHNA and CDR2 YSLEER. The CDR3 is 13 amino acids. The CDR3 protein is CASSQELRTGNYF. For the CDR3, the DNA is TGCGCCAGCAGCCAAGAACTTAGGACGGGTAACTATTTC.

This clonotype has a handful of counts. The V and J genes are TRBV12-3 or TRBV12-4 and TRBJ1-3, with D possibly matching TRBD1 (6 bases). The V gene lost 6 bases and the J gene lost 0 bases, with 15 bases spanning the gap. The CDR3 covers 16 residues. The CDR3 DNA is TGTGCCAGCAGCAAACAGGGTCCACTCTCTGGAAACACCATATATTTT. It encodes CASSKQGPLSGNTIYF.

This sequence joins TRBV18 and TRBJ2-5, with D tentatively TRBD2 (6 bases). Germline assignment: CDR1 KGHSH and CDR2 LQKENI. CDR3 length equals 15 residues. V was cut by 3 bases and J by 1 base, with 12 bases left in between. The CDR3 loop is CASSPGGSGQETQYF. Written as DNA, the CDR3 is TGTGCCAGCTCACCCGGTGGTAGCGGCCAAGAGACCCAGTACTTC. The full variable domain, with the rest looked up from reference TRBV18 and TRBJ2-5, is NAGVMQNPRHLVRRRGQEARLRCSPMKGHSHVYWYRQLPEEGLKFMVYLQKENIIDESGMPKERFSAEFPKEGPSILRIQQVVRGDSAAYFCASSPGGSGQETQYFGPGTRLLVL.

This clonotype was seen only a few times. CDR3 region: CASSPPGEPNEQFF. The DNA of the CDR3 is TGTGCCAGCAGCCCCCCGGGGGAACCCAATGAGCAGTTCTTC. This rearrangement joins TRBV11-2 to TRBJ2-1; the D gene is possibly TRBD2 (6 bases). This CDR3 comprises 14 residues. CDR1 is SGHAT and CDR2 is FQNNGV in the germline V gene. The ends were cut back, 5 bases at V and 6 bases at J, with 14 bases in the middle.

V usage is TRBV5-1 and J usage is TRBJ2-3, with TRBD1 matching over 8 bases. V was pared by 4 bases and J by 3 bases, with 7 bases of the junction left unmatched. Germline V gene sequence: CDR1 SGHRS, CDR2 YFSETQ. The CDR3 consists of 15 residues. CDR3 sequence: CASSTAQGATDTQYF. Written as DNA, the CDR3 is TGCGCCAGCAGCACGGCCCAGGGGGCAACAGATACGCAGTATTTT.

A few counts support this clonotype. This rearrangement joins TRBV10-3 to TRBJ1-2; TRBD1 agrees at 10 bases. The junction had 7 bases not matched to a gene; V was cut back by 2 bases and J by 4 bases. From germline, CDR1 is ENHRY and CDR2 SYGVKD. This CDR3 is built from 16 residues. This CDR3 is CAISEVPGQGPYGYTF. CDR3 sequence (DNA): TGTGCCATCAGTGAGGTCCCGGGACAGGGGCCCTATGGCTACACCTTC.

This clonotype was observed a handful of times. The V gene is TRBV10-1, the J gene TRBJ2-1; 7 bases align to TRBD2. With 4 bases clipped from V and 10 bases from J, the junction kept 19 bases outside the gene matches. CDR1 is WNHNN and CDR2 is SYGVQD in the germline V gene (reference sequence). The CDR3 totals 17 residues. CDR3 sequence reads: CASSGIPGRGSSAEQFF. The DNA for the CDR3 is TGCGCCAGCAGTGGGATTCCGGGACGCGGGAGTTCTGCCGAGCAGTTCTTC.

This clonotype was counted a few times. Sequence at one end of the junction differs from germline and may be a read error. The V gene is TRBV7-9, the J gene TRBJ2-5; tentative D call: TRBD2 (5 bases). Germline CDR1 and CDR2: SEHNR and FQNEAQ (reference sequence). This CDR3 is built from 14 residues. The CDR3 DNA is TGTGCCAGCAGCTTAGCCACCCCCTACAATGAGCGGTTCTTC. Translation: CASSLATPYNERFF.

The sample holds many counts of this clonotype. This chain links TRBV20-1 with TRBJ1-2; D remains unclear. The CDR3 totals 15 residues. V gave up 6 bases and J gave up 2 bases, with 19 bases separating them. Germline V gene sequence: CDR1 DFQATT, CDR2 SNEGSKA (reference sequence). CDR3 protein: CSASRPGLTNYGYTF. The CDR3 DNA reads TGCAGTGCGTCCCGCCCGGGGTTAACCAACTATGGCTACACCTTC.

This chain uses TRBV25-1 with TRBJ1-1, with 8 bases matching TRBD1. J gave up 1 base and V 7 bases, and 8 bases lay outside the gene matches. This CDR3 comprises 15 residues. Germline-derived CDR1 and CDR2 are MGHDK and SYGVNS. The DNA of the CDR3 is TGTGCCAGCAAAAGACAGGGGAGCACGAACACTGAAGCTTTCTTT. It codes for CASKRQGSTNTEAFF.

This clonotype was detected only a few times. The genes are TRBV11-2 and TRBJ2-4; D might be TRBD1 or TRBD2, each matching 5 bases. This CDR3 is 17 amino acids long. CDR1 is SGHAT and CDR2 is FQNNGV in the germline V gene. V was pared by 1 base and J by 1 base, with 14 bases between. CDR3 DNA: TGTGCCAGCAGCTTAGTGTCAGGGAGAGAGGCCAAAAACATTCAGTACTTC. This gives the protein CASSLVSGREAKNIQYF.

The DNA for the CDR3 is TGTGCCAGCAGCGGAACCGGGACAGTATACAATGAGCAGTTCTTC. This sequence encodes CASSGTGTVYNEQFF. This chain links TRBV7-8 with TRBJ2-1; TRBD1 aligns across 7 bases. Germline V gene data show CDR1 as SGHVS and CDR2 as FQNEAQ. The CDR3 is 15 amino acids. Trimming removed 5 bases from V and 4 bases from J; junction bases left unmatched: 8.

The chain links TRBV7-9 to TRBJ2-7; D unclear. The CDR3 length is 13 residues. V was pared by 0 bases and J by 12 bases, with 15 bases between. Germline V gives CDR1 SEHNR, CDR2 FQNEAQ (reference sequence). CDR3 coding DNA: TGTGCCAGCAGCTTAGCCTCCCACTTGAGGCGGTACTTC. This gives the protein CASSLASHLRRYF.

The chain combines TRBV10-3 with TRBJ1-5; D unclear. With 3 bases removed from V and 4 bases from J, the gap between germline ends came to 7 bases. The CDR3 contains 13 residues. From germline, CDR1 is ENHRY and CDR2 SYGVKD. The CDR3 DNA is TGTGCCATCAGTGACTCTGAGAATCAGCCCCAGCATTTT. Translation: CAISDSENQPQHF.

This clonotype was detected only a few times. The V gene is TRBV7-9, the J gene TRBJ2-2; the D is unclear. The germline gives CDR1 SEHNR, CDR2 FQNEAQ (reference sequence). The CDR3 has 16 amino acids. The germline V and J ends were trimmed by 1 base and 2 bases, with 11 bases remaining between them. The CDR3 reads CASSLGLYRNTGELFF. The CDR3 bases are TGTGCCAGCAGCTTAGGGCTTTACAGAAACACCGGGGAGCTGTTTTTT.

This chain links TRBV12-3 or TRBV12-4 with TRBJ2-4, with TRBD1 identical over 9 bases. This CDR3 has 14 amino acids. The J segment lost 8 bases and the V segment lost 4 bases, leaving 6 bases of the junction unmatched. CDR3 residues: CASSSRTGADIQYF. The CDR3, as DNA: TGTGCCAGCAGTTCTAGGACAGGGGCGGACATTCAGTACTTC.

This clonotype occurred many times. This rearrangement joins TRBV5-1 to TRBJ2-6; D is possibly TRBD1 (6 bases). Trimming took 0 bases from V and 0 from J, leaving 16 bases between them. The CDR3 totals 19 residues. Looked up from germline, CDR1 is SGHRS and CDR2 is YFSETQ. CDR3 bases: TGCGCCAGCAGCTTGGCCGAACAGGGCACCACCTCTGGGGCCAACGTCCTGACTTTC. Protein product: CASSLAEQGTTSGANVLTF.

The chain recombines TRBV5-8 with TRBJ2-5; a possible D gene is TRBD2 (5 bases). The J call is in doubt because the DNA end fits TRBJ2-1 better. The CDR3 sequence is 15 residues long. The germline V gene encodes CDR1 SGHTS and CDR2 YDEGEE. As DNA, the CDR3 is TGTGCCAGCAGCTCCGGACTTGACGCTTACAATGAGCAGTTCTTC. As protein: CASSSGLDAYNEQFF.

About this clonotype itself: Sequence at one end of the junction differs from germline and may be a read error. The rearrangement links TRBV25-1 to TRBJ1-1; D remains ambiguous. The CDR3 is 11 amino acids. The germline V gene encodes CDR1 MGHDK and CDR2 SYGVNS. The CDR3 DNA sequence: TGTGGCAGCAGTGAAGGTTCCGCAGAAACGTTT. Its protein is CGSSEGSAETF. Together with reference TRBV25-1 and TRBJ1-1, the CDR3 gives the full variable domain: EADIYQTPRYLVIGTGKKITLECSQTMGHDKMYWYQQDPGMELHLIHYSYGVNSTEKGDLSSESTVSRIRTEHFPLTLESARPSHTSQYLCGSSEGSAETFGQGTRLTVV.